This is a list of T cell receptor beta chains from one sample in a study of blood T cell repertoires in COVID-19. Some clones are missing from TCRdb's copy, which holds only in-frame ones; the method was immunoSEQ multiplex PCR. The sample contains about half a million clones, 70% to 90% of which appear only once. Input material: peripheral blood. These receptors were obtained from a human donor in a cohort sampled during active COVID-19. CDR3s leave out the opening cysteine and the closing phenylalanine or tryptophan. Fields, in order: V gene, J gene, CDR3 protein.

V: TRBV7-2; J: TRBJ1-2; CDR3: ASSLGQANYGYT
V: TRBV30; J: TRBJ1-4; CDR3: AWSVNRGGEKLF
V: TRBV5-1; J: TRBJ2-1; CDR3: ASSVAGETYEQF
V: TRBV5-1; J: TRBJ1-2; CDR3: ASSLLGGLRGYT
V: TRBV27; J: TRBJ2-2; CDR3: ASSLSIRVNTGELF
V: TRBV12-5; J: TRBJ2-1; CDR3: ASGPPSSGRYNEQF
V: TRBV4-1; J: TRBJ2-3; CDR3: ASSQERGRGTDTQY
V: TRBV18; J: TRBJ2-7; CDR3: ASSPISGSIHEQY
V: TRBV7-7; J: TRBJ2-2; CDR3: ASSVRLAGDTGELF
V: TRBV9; J: TRBJ1-1; CDR3: ASSPRLLNTEAF
V: TRBV19; J: TRBJ1-1; CDR3: ASSIAEGAKTEAF
V: TRBV5-1; J: TRBJ2-2; CDR3: ASSLQGPSNTGELF
V: TRBV30; J: TRBJ1-4; CDR3: AWSQGHQLF
V: TRBV27; J: TRBJ2-3; CDR3: ASREGTSGNTDTQY
V: TRBV12-3/TRBV12-4; J: TRBJ2-7; CDR3: ASSLTASYEQY
V: TRBV6-5; J: TRBJ2-7; CDR3: ASRRTSGSYYEQY
V: TRBV3-1/TRBV3-2; J: TRBJ2-1; CDR3: ASSPRQATPRPHEQF
V: TRBV19; J: TRBJ2-7; CDR3: ASSGTAYYEQY
V: TRBV30; J: TRBJ1-3; CDR3: AWSVGGGLEGRGNTIY
V: TRBV18; J: TRBJ1-1; CDR3: ASSGGLNTEAF
V: TRBV11-2; J: TRBJ1-5; CDR3: ASGQNQPQH
V: TRBV27; J: TRBJ2-7; CDR3: ASSSGLAGLYEQY
V: TRBV19; J: TRBJ1-1; CDR3: ASTEEGGDTEAF
V: TRBV2; J: TRBJ1-5; CDR3: ASSELVDQPQH
V: TRBV4-1; J: TRBJ2-1; CDR3: ASSQDPGYLNEQF
V: TRBV2; J: TRBJ1-1; CDR3: ASRHPEGYRTEAF
V: TRBV28; J: TRBJ1-2; CDR3: ASSLRGKDWYGYT
V: TRBV6-5; J: TRBJ1-2; CDR3: ASRPGQMIYGYT
V: TRBV27; J: TRBJ2-7; CDR3: ASSLRWSSYEQY
V: TRBV2; J: TRBJ2-7; CDR3: ASSFTRTSGSIEQY
V: TRBV9; J: TRBJ2-2; CDR3: ASSVGLAENTGELF
V: TRBV5-1; J: TRBJ1-2; CDR3: ASSSGTPSKT
V: TRBV6-6; J: TRBJ2-2; CDR3: ATLAADGELF
V: TRBV20-1; J: TRBJ1-4; CDR3: SAIGEKLF
V: TRBV7-7; J: TRBJ2-5; CDR3: ASSLGGSLYQETQY
V: TRBV6-5; J: TRBJ1-5; CDR3: ASSYGGRNQPQH
V: TRBV7-3; J: TRBJ2-1; CDR3: ASSLDRRGNEQF
V: TRBV6-4; J: TRBJ2-3; CDR3: ASSPGALNTDTQY
V: TRBV18; J: TRBJ1-2; CDR3: ASSPTGQGDSYT
V: TRBV7-3; J: TRBJ1-2; CDR3: ASSLILGVRIGYT
V: TRBV7-2; J: TRBJ2-2; CDR3: ASSPINAEAGELF
V: TRBV6-4; J: TRBJ2-3; CDR3: ASSRVGGYTDTQY
V: TRBV7-9; J: TRBJ2-2; CDR3: AIAGSEHQHVTGELF
V: TRBV28; J: TRBJ1-3; CDR3: ASSSNDRVGGNTIY
V: TRBV7-8; J: TRBJ1-3; CDR3: ASSLASGALSGNTIY
V: TRBV3-1/TRBV3-2; J: TRBJ1-1; CDR3: ASSPRENTEAF
V: TRBV7-8; J: TRBJ2-1; CDR3: ASSLVGGDSYNEQF
V: TRBV7-9; J: TRBJ2-5; CDR3: ASSLSLRQGETQY
V: TRBV6-2/TRBV6-3; J: TRBJ1-2; CDR3: ASSYIGELYGYT
V: TRBV25-1; J: TRBJ2-3; CDR3: ATLDPSKGLADTQY
V: TRBV12-3/TRBV12-4; J: TRBJ1-5; CDR3: ASSEADQPQH
V: TRBV25-1; J: TRBJ2-3; CDR3: ASKETIPTDTQY
V: TRBV6-6; J: TRBJ1-2; CDR3: ASSLEGGRDYGYT
V: TRBV27; J: TRBJ1-3; CDR3: ASSLSSGAGNTIY
V: TRBV30; J: TRBJ2-3; CDR3: AWGHNSGKGRTDTQY